Shown below are 11 T cell receptor beta chains from a single sample sequenced in a study of neoadjuvant nivolumab and ipilimumab in lung cancer. Generated by immunoSEQ multiplex PCR, the TCRdb table keeps only in-frame clones and is missing some. The sample has about 28,000 clones, about 83% seen once. The sequencing here drew on tumor tissue, taken after neoadjuvant nivolumab, alone or with ipilimumab, at or shortly before surgery. The source of these receptors is an adult with non-small cell lung cancer.

The V gene is TRBV7-9, the J gene TRBJ1-2, with D hard to call. CDR1 and CDR2 (germline): SEHNR, FQNEAQ (reference sequence). The V end lost 1 base, the J end lost 7 bases, and 7 bases lay between the germline ends. The CDR3 extends over 12 amino acids. CDR3 bases: TGTGCCAGCAGCTTAGAGGAGGGTGGCTACACCTTC. The encoded protein is CASSLEEGGYTF. The full variable domain, in which reference TRBV7-9 and TRBJ1-2 provide the parts outside the CDR3, is DTGVSQNPRHKITKRGQNVTFRCDPISEHNRLYWYRQTLGQGPEFLTYFQNEAQLEKSRLLSDRFSAERPKGSFSTLEIQRTEQGDSAMYLCASSLEEGGYTFGSGTRLTVV.

The gene calls are TRBV30 and TRBJ1-5, with D possibly TRBD1 on 6 matching bases. Deletions cut 0 bases from V and 7 bases from J, with 7 bases between. This CDR3 region has 12 residues. CDR1 is GTSNPN and CDR2 is SVGIG in the germline V gene (reference sequence). The CDR3 nucleotides read TGTGCCTGGAGTGTACAGGGCCAGCCCCAGCATTTT. Its protein is CAWSVQGQPQHF.

The chain has TRBV6-1 and TRBJ2-5, with TRBD1 matching over 8 bases. V shed 8 bases, J shed 5 bases, and the junction held 7 bases outside the gene matches. The CDR3 consists of 13 residues. The germline gives CDR1 MNHNS, CDR2 SASEGT. The CDR3 sequence is CASRTGIGETQYF. The CDR3 coding sequence is TGTGCCAGCCGGACAGGGATCGGGGAGACCCAGTACTTC.

V gene TRBV6-6 combines with J gene TRBJ1-1; D remains unclear. The germline V gene has CDR1 MNHNY and CDR2 SVGAGI (reference sequence). The CDR3 consists of 13 residues. V shed 6 bases and J shed 4 bases, with 12 bases lying between them. The CDR3 region is CASSGAAGTEAFF. The CDR3 region has the DNA TGTGCCAGCAGCGGCGCGGCCGGCACTGAAGCTTTCTTT.

This chain links TRBV10-3 with TRBJ2-7, with D unclear. Germline V CDR1 and CDR2: ENHRY, SYGVKD. The CDR3 is 12 amino acids. The V end was cut by 3 bases, the J end by 4 bases, with 7 bases between. CDR3: CAISEPTYEQYF. The CDR3 region has the DNA TGTGCCATCAGTGAACCAACTTACGAGCAGTACTTC.

The V call is TRBV5-8, the J call TRBJ2-5, with 10 bases that match TRBD1. Germline V lookup: CDR1 SGHTS, CDR2 YDEGEE. The trim removed 2 bases at V and 4 bases at J, leaving 2 bases unmatched. The CDR3 totals 14 residues. The CDR3 DNA reads TGTGCCAGCAGCTTAGGACAGGGGGGAGAGACCCAGTACTTC. Its translation: CASSLGQGGETQYF.

The CDR3 region is CAISEDRVLNEQYF. The CDR3 nucleotides read TGTGCCATCAGTGAGGACAGGGTATTAAACGAGCAGTACTTC. This sequence joins TRBV10-3 and TRBJ2-7; 7 nucleotides agree with TRBD1. This CDR3 has 14 amino acids. After removal of 2 bases from V and 5 bases from J, the junction contained 6 bases not matched to a gene. Germline V gene lookup returns CDR1 ENHRY and CDR2 SYGVKD.

The chain joins TRBV5-1 to TRBJ1-4, with no clear D. The ends were cut back, 7 bases at V and 7 bases at J, with 17 bases in the middle. Looked up from germline, CDR1 is SGHRS and CDR2 is YFSETQ. The CDR3 has 14 amino acids. CDR3 coding DNA: TGCGCCAGCGCCCCCCTTAGGTCGGGTGAAAAACTGTTTTTT. This translates into CASAPLRSGEKLFF.

In DNA, the CDR3 is TGTGCCAGCACCGCTCGGCGTCTCTATGGCTACACCTTC. Protein sequence: CASTARRLYGYTF. The chain links TRBV2 to TRBJ1-2, with unresolved D. Germline V gene lookup returns CDR1 SNHLY and CDR2 FYNNEI. The CDR3 covers 13 residues. Deletions cut 7 bases from V and 4 bases from J, with 13 bases between.

DNA for the CDR3: TGTGCCAGCTCACACGGCGCAGGTTCCACAGATACGCAGTATTTT. Residues: CASSHGAGSTDTQYF. This sequence joins TRBV18 and TRBJ2-3; D not certain. The V end was cut by 4 bases, the J end by 2 bases, with 13 bases between. The CDR3 covers 15 residues. Germline V lookup: CDR1 KGHSH, CDR2 LQKENI.

This clone was counted a single time. The V and J genes are TRBV2 and TRBJ1-4; D perhaps matches TRBD1 (5 bases). V shed 6 bases and J shed 7 bases, with 9 bases lying between them. This CDR3 is built from 12 residues. Germline CDR1 and CDR2: SNHLY and FYNNEI. The CDR3, as DNA: TGTGCCAGCAGGAGGGGTTTTGAAAAACTGTTTTTT. Amino acids: CASRRGFEKLFF.